The 17 T cell receptor beta chains below all came from one sample that was sequenced in a study of CD8+CD57+ T cells in acquired aplastic anemia. Genomic DNA constituted the template upon which TCR beta VDJ and CDR3 profiling was performed. TCRdb re-called the reads with MiXCR, one entry per CDR3 protein. This sample carries a few hundred thousand distinct CDR3 sequences, about half of them seen once, and the ten largest clones take just under 20%. By flow cytometry, patients selected for sequencing had shown an expansion of CD8+CD57+ cells. Material for sequencing was sorted CD4+, CD8+, or CD8+CD57+ T cells (not recorded which) from PBMCs. The receptors shown here come from a human donor with aplastic anemia.

A single count supports this clonotype. The rearrangement joins TRBV12-3 or TRBV12-4 to TRBJ2-7, with 7 bases matching TRBD2. V dropped 1 base and J dropped 7; count of bases not matched to a gene: 13. This CDR3 region has 16 residues. This CDR3 reads CASSLDRAGGGAEQYF. Here the CDR3 DNA reads TGTGCCAGCAGTTTAGATCGGGCTGGGGGAGGGGCGGAGCAGTACTTC.

This clonotype was counted between two and nine times. The rearrangement links TRBV12-3 or TRBV12-4 to TRBJ2-2; the D gene is possibly TRBD1 (5 bases). V was trimmed by 6 bases and J by 7 bases, leaving 15 bases between them. The CDR3 spans 14 residues. The CDR3 reads CASRDRGHSGELFF. CDR3 in DNA: TGTGCCAGCAGGGATAGGGGCCATAGCGGGGAGCTGTTTTTT.

The chain carries TRBV7-9 and TRBJ2-5; 7 bases are a match to TRBD1. The trim removed 5 bases at V and 4 bases at J, leaving 7 bases unmatched. Germline V lookup: CDR1 SEHNR, CDR2 FQNEAQ (reference sequence). CDR3 length: 14 residues. In DNA, the CDR3 is TGTGCCAGCAGCCGACAGGGCGTGGGAGAGACCCAGTACTTC. Protein product: CASSRQGVGETQYF.

This clonotype was counted ten times or more. The chain has TRBV19 and TRBJ1-2, with D perhaps matching TRBD1 (6 bases). V lost 3 bases, J lost 5 bases, and 10 bases lay in between. This CDR3 has 13 residues. Germline assignment: CDR1 LNHDA and CDR2 SQIVND (reference sequence). CDR3 nucleotides: TGTGCCAGTAGTATTTTGCAGGGGTATGGCTACACCTTC. It yields the protein CASSILQGYGYTF.

This clonotype was recorded at least ten times. The V gene is TRBV30, the J gene TRBJ2-7; the D is unclear. The V end lost 0 bases, the J end lost 3 bases, and 12 bases lay between the germline ends. The length of the CDR3 is 14 residues. The germline V gene encodes CDR1 GTSNPN and CDR2 SVGIG (reference sequence). CDR3 coding DNA: TGTGCCTGGAGTGTACACGGCCCGTACTACGAGCAGTACTTC. Amino acids: CAWSVHGPYYEQYF. The full variable domain, rest sourced from reference TRBV30 and TRBJ2-7, is SQTIHQWPATLVQPVGSPLSLECTVEGTSNPNLYWYRQAAGRGLQLLFYSVGIGQISSEVPQNLSASRPQDRQFILSSKKLLLSDSGFYLCAWSVHGPYYEQYFGPGTRLTVT.

The gene calls are TRBV28 and TRBJ1-2; TRBD1 is a possible D gene (5 bases). There are 14 residues in the CDR3. Looked up from germline, CDR1 is MDHEN and CDR2 is SYDVKM. V was cut by 9 bases and J by 6 bases, with 20 bases left in between. The CDR3 sequence is CASSGVAVFDGYTF. Here the CDR3 DNA reads TGTGCCAGTTCGGGGGTAGCAGTCTTTGATGGCTACACCTTC.

The CDR3 DNA sequence: TGTGCCAGCAGCCAAGGACCCTCTAATAATTCACCCCTCCACTTT. This gives the protein CASSQGPSNNSPLHF. This chain connects TRBV3-1 to TRBJ1-6; D is unresolved. The V gene's germline CDR1 is LGHDT and CDR2 YNNKEL (reference sequence). The CDR3 spans 15 residues. Trimming pared 1 base from V and 5 bases from J, leaving 9 bases between.

This clonotype was counted a single time. The chain employs TRBV9 and TRBJ2-5, with D perhaps TRBD2 (5 bases). Trimming took off 5 bases at V and 4 bases at J, with 12 bases between the two ends. The CDR3 has 13 residues. Per germline, CDR1 SGDLS and CDR2 YYNGEE. The CDR3 nucleotides read TGTGCCAGCAGTCCAGCAGGAGGAGAGACCCAGTACTTC. Its protein product is CASSPAGGETQYF.

This clonotype was seen repeatedly, ten times or more. V and J are TRBV5-8 and TRBJ2-7; either TRBD1 or TRBD2 may supply D (5 bases each). This CDR3 has 15 amino acids. V was shortened by 2 bases and J by 3 bases, with 15 bases between the two germline ends. CDR1 and CDR2 (germline): SGHTS, YDEGEE. CDR3 in amino acids: CASSLYRDGFYEQYF. CDR3 nucleotide sequence: TGTGCCAGCAGCTTATACCGGGACGGATTCTACGAGCAGTACTTC.

This clonotype occurred a few times. The chain is built from TRBV19 and TRBJ1-1; 7 bases line up with TRBD1. The CDR3 length is 16 residues. Germline CDR1 reads LNHDA; CDR2 reads SQIVND (reference sequence). V shed 9 bases, J shed 0 bases, and the junction held 13 bases outside the gene matches. The CDR3 region has the DNA TGTGCCAGCAGTTTATGGGCAGGGGGAATGAACACTGAAGCTTTCTTT. Its translation is CASSLWAGGMNTEAFF.

The table lists this clonotype with many counts. The chain couples TRBV11-3 to TRBJ2-5; D is uncertain. V gave up 1 base and J gave up 0 bases, with 3 bases separating them. The germline CDR1 and CDR2 sequences are SGHNT and YENEEA. The CDR3 has 13 amino acids. The chain's CDR3 is CASSLGDQETQYF. In nucleotides, the CDR3 is TGTGCCAGCAGCTTAGGGGACCAAGAGACCCAGTACTTC.

This clonotype showed up many times. V gene TRBV12-3 or TRBV12-4 combines with J gene TRBJ2-7, with 11 bases matching TRBD2. After removal of 5 bases from V and 2 bases from J, the junction contained 2 bases not matched to a gene. The CDR3 consists of 14 residues. DNA for the CDR3: TGTGCCAGCAGTGGGACTAGCGGCACCTACGAGCAGTACTTC. This sequence encodes CASSGTSGTYEQYF.

The rearrangement uses TRBV20-1 and TRBJ1-5; TRBD1 aligns across 8 bases. The CDR3 spans 14 residues. With 5 bases clipped from V and 6 bases from J, the junction kept 9 bases outside the gene matches. CDR1 is DFQATT, CDR2 SNEGSKA, per germline (reference sequence). CDR3 sequence: CSALGQGQGQPQHF. CDR3 DNA sequence: TGCAGTGCTTTAGGACAGGGCCAGGGTCAGCCCCAGCATTTT.

The J gene is TRBJ2-1, the V gene TRBV12-3 or TRBV12-4; no clear D. This CDR3 has 12 amino acids. With 1 base removed from V and 15 bases from J, the gap between germline ends came to 13 bases. CDR3 sequence reads: CASSLVVNFRFF. DNA of the CDR3: TGTGCCAGCAGTTTAGTAGTTAATTTTAGGTTCTTC.

This clonotype was recorded many times. The chain couples TRBV7-3 to TRBJ2-3; 11 bases line up with TRBD2. The germline gives CDR1 SGHTA, CDR2 FQGTGA. The CDR3 is 18 amino acids. The junction had 12 bases not matched to a gene; V was cut back by 5 bases and J by 2 bases. CDR3 sequence: CASSTAGTSGHPTDTQYF. CDR3 sequence (DNA): TGTGCCAGCAGCACCGCCGGGACTAGCGGACACCCCACAGATACGCAGTATTTT.

Details on this clonotype: Relative to the germline gene, one junction end is altered; a read error may explain this. The rearrangement links TRBV24-1 to TRBJ1-1; no clear D. Per the germline V gene, CDR1 is KGHDR and CDR2 is SFDVKD. CDR3 length equals 11 residues. The CDR3 DNA sequence: TGTGCCAGCAGCAGATGTTCAGAAGCTCTCTTT. The encoded protein is CASSRCSEALF.

Regarding this clonotype: A much larger clone differs by one base, so this may be a read error. The V call is TRBV12-3 or TRBV12-4, the J call TRBJ2-5; no definite D call. The CDR3 covers 13 residues. Trimming shortened V by 6 bases and J by 4 bases, and 12 bases separated the two germline ends. CDR3 loop: CASRTTNLETQYF. The CDR3 DNA sequence: TGTGCCAGCAGGACCACGAACCTAGAGACCCAGTACTTC.